What follows are 21 T cell receptor beta chains derived from one specimen sequenced in a study of blood T cells in healthy people across ages. A second PCR of about 6 to 12 cycles used a sample-barcoded 5' primer and a J-beta primer mix. TCRdb passed the 5' RACE reads through MiXCR, listing each CDR3 protein once. The sample shows 540,000 or so distinct CDR3 sequences, under 55% of them seen only once. Input material: blood. These receptors originate from a man aged 80 or over in good health.

This clonotype was seen a few times. The rearrangement links TRBV20-1 to TRBJ2-5, with 7 bases that match TRBD1. There are 14 residues in the CDR3. Germline-derived CDR1 and CDR2 are DFQATT and SNEGSKA (reference sequence). The V segment lost 2 bases and the J segment 3 bases; nucleotides outside the gene matches: 6. The CDR3 here is CSARPAGTEETQYF. CDR3 sequence (DNA): TGCAGTGCTAGACCAGCCGGGACAGAAGAGACCCAGTACTTC.

The V call is TRBV20-1, the J call TRBJ2-5; D remains ambiguous. V lost 0 bases to trimming and J lost 1 base, with 9 bases between them. Germline CDR1 DFQATT, CDR2 SNEGSKA (reference sequence). The CDR3 is made up of 14 amino acids. This CDR3 is CSAREEWFQETQYF. The CDR3 region has the DNA TGCAGTGCTAGAGAAGAGTGGTTCCAAGAGACCCAGTACTTC.

This clonotype was seen a handful of times. The chain has TRBV6-6 and TRBJ2-5, with D unclear. The CDR3 loop spans 16 amino acids. CDR1 is MNHNY, CDR2 SVGAGI, per germline (reference sequence). V shed 4 bases and J shed 11 bases, with 26 bases lying between them. The chain's CDR3 is CASSFLGQEKNNEQYF. Here the CDR3 DNA reads TGTGCCAGCAGTTTTCTCGGGCAGGAAAAAAACAATGAGCAGTACTTC.

Details on this clonotype: A single base separates this from a much larger clone, so it may be a read error. The chain links TRBV6-5 to TRBJ2-5; 8 bases align to TRBD2. The DNA end is more similar to TRBJ2-7, so the J call may be wrong. Germline CDR1 reads MNHEY; CDR2 reads SVGAGI. The length of the CDR3 is 20 residues. This chain's CDR3 is CASSYYILTNGRARPYEQYF. In DNA form, the CDR3 reads TGTGCCAGCAGTTACTATATCCTCACTAACGGGAGGGCCCGTCCCTACGAGCAGTACTTC.

Ten or more counts support this clonotype. V is TRBV6-5 and J is TRBJ1-6, with D tentatively TRBD1 (6 bases). The CDR3 extends over 13 amino acids. Trimming stripped 5 bases from V and 10 bases from J, with 12 bases between. Germline lookup yields CDR1 MNHEY and CDR2 SVGAGI. The CDR3 loop reads CASSTGQTSPLHF. CDR3 in DNA: TGTGCCAGCAGTACCGGACAGACCTCACCCCTCCACTTT.

The chain employs TRBV5-1 and TRBJ1-1; 7 positions agree with TRBD1. Germline V lookup: CDR1 SGHRS, CDR2 YFSETQ. The CDR3 is 15 residues long. The trim removed 3 bases at V and 3 bases at J, leaving 8 bases unmatched. CDR3 DNA: TGCGCCAGCAGCTCTACGAGACAGGGTTACACTGAAGCTTTCTTT. Protein product: CASSSTRQGYTEAFF.

This clonotype has a count of ten or more. The chain combines TRBV28 with TRBJ2-7; tentative D call: TRBD1 (5 bases). In germline, CDR1 is MDHEN, CDR2 SYDVKM. CDR3 size: 15 residues. Trimming shortened V by 2 bases and J by 4 bases, and 15 bases separated the two germline ends. This CDR3 reads CASSLEPGKWYEQYF. CDR3 DNA sequence: TGTGCCAGCAGTTTAGAGCCAGGGAAATGGTACGAGCAGTACTTC. Full variable domain (outside the CDR3, taken from reference TRBV28 and TRBJ2-7): DVKVTQSSRYLVKRTGEKVFLECVQDMDHENMFWYRQDPGLGLRLIYFSYDVKMKEKGDIPEGYSVSREKKERFSLILESASTNQTSMYLCASSLEPGKWYEQYFGPGTRLTVT.

This clonotype was detected only a few times. The V and J genes are TRBV20-1 and TRBJ2-5; 8 nucleotides agree with TRBD2. This CDR3 region has 14 residues. Losses at the gene ends were 5 bases for V and 3 bases for J; bases not matched to a gene: 8. From germline, CDR1 is DFQATT and CDR2 SNEGSKA (reference sequence). CDR3 DNA: TGCAGTGCTTACCGGAGCGGGAGAAAAGAGACCCAGTACTTC. Its translation: CSAYRSGRKETQYF.

The chain employs TRBV5-1 and TRBJ1-1, with D perhaps TRBD1 (5 bases). The germline gives CDR1 SGHRS, CDR2 YFSETQ. CDR3 length equals 15 residues. V dropped 1 base and J dropped 0 bases, with 10 bases sitting between them. The CDR3 region has the DNA TGCGCCAGCAGCTTGAATGCAGGGATGAACACTGAAGCTTTCTTT. It encodes CASSLNAGMNTEAFF.

The rearrangement joins TRBV7-2 to TRBJ2-5, with 14 nucleotides matching TRBD2. The junction had 14 bases not matched to a gene; V was cut back by 4 bases and J by 7 bases. Germline CDR1 reads SGHTA; CDR2 reads FQGNSA. The CDR3 has 18 residues. The CDR3 loop reads CASSSLGLAGDLRMTQYF. CDR3 nucleotide sequence: TGTGCCAGCAGCTCCCTGGGACTAGCGGGGGACCTACGGATGACCCAGTACTTC.

This clonotype was recorded at least ten times. This sequence joins TRBV11-1 and TRBJ2-7; D is undetermined. This CDR3 contains 12 residues. Germline CDR1 reads SGHAT; CDR2 reads FQDESV (reference sequence). V was clipped by 4 bases and J by 2 bases, with 6 bases between them. CDR3 nucleotide sequence: TGTGCCAGCAGCTCAACAGCCTACGAGCAGTACTTC. Protein: CASSSTAYEQYF.

The rearrangement joins TRBV29-1 to TRBJ2-7; D gene unclear. CDR1 and CDR2 (germline): SQVTM, ANQGSEA. This CDR3 is 13 amino acids long. V lost 4 bases to trimming and J lost 1 base, with 11 bases between them. The CDR3 DNA reads as TGCAGCGTTGTATATGGCGATTCCTACGAGCAGTACTTC. Protein: CSVVYGDSYEQYF.

This chain connects TRBV20-1 to TRBJ2-7, with D unclear. Germline CDR1 reads DFQATT; CDR2 reads SNEGSKA (reference sequence). Trimming stripped 0 bases from V and 0 bases from J, with 12 bases between. The CDR3 spans 15 residues. CDR3 nucleotides: TGCAGTGCTAGAGATCTTCGGACGCGCTCCTACGAGCAGTACTTC. Translation gives CSARDLRTRSYEQYF.

The rearrangement links TRBV7-2 to TRBJ2-3; 8 positions agree with TRBD2. The CDR3 runs 15 residues. J was trimmed by 4 bases and V by 5 bases; bases with no gene match: 8. CDR1 is SGHTA, CDR2 FQGNSA, per germline. CDR3 amino acids: CASSPGGGSADTQYF. Written as DNA, the CDR3 is TGTGCCAGCAGCCCCGGGGGGGGTTCGGCAGATACGCAGTATTTT.

This rearrangement joins TRBV4-2 to TRBJ2-7; 8 bases are shared with TRBD2. J gave up 0 bases and V 4 bases, and 8 bases lay outside the gene matches. Germline CDR1 and CDR2: LGHNA and YNFKEQ. The CDR3 sequence is 16 residues long. CDR3 sequence reads: CASSPPLAGSSYEQYF. The CDR3 bases are TGTGCCAGCAGCCCCCCTTTAGCGGGAAGCTCCTACGAGCAGTACTTC.

CDR3 sequence: CASSRQGAEYNEQFF. The DNA for the CDR3 is TGTGCCAGCAGTAGACAGGGGGCGGAATACAATGAGCAGTTCTTC. The chain has TRBV2 and TRBJ2-1; 10 bases agree with TRBD1. Trimming removed 5 bases from V and 4 bases from J; junction bases left unmatched: 5. Looked up from germline, CDR1 is SNHLY and CDR2 is FYNNEI. The CDR3 totals 15 residues.

J is TRBJ2-1 and V is TRBV6-2 or TRBV6-3, with D perhaps given as TRBD1 or TRBD2 (5 bases each). Germline V lookup: CDR1 MNHEY, CDR2 SVGEGT. CDR3 length equals 16 residues. The V end was cut by 7 bases, the J end by 1 base, with 17 bases between. The CDR3 loop is CASMRGTSLSYNEQFF. CDR3 nucleotide sequence: TGTGCCAGCATGAGGGGCACAAGCCTTTCCTACAATGAGCAGTTCTTC.

V is TRBV9 and J is TRBJ1-4, with D possibly being TRBD1 (5 bases). Trimming left V 4 bases short and J 0 bases short, with 10 bases between. CDR3 length equals 15 residues. The germline gives CDR1 SGDLS, CDR2 YYNGEE. DNA for the CDR3: TGTGCCAGCAGCCCCCGACAGACAACTAATGAAAAACTGTTTTTT. This encodes CASSPRQTTNEKLFF.

This clonotype was observed a few times. V gene TRBV5-1 combines with J gene TRBJ2-1; 8 nucleotides align to TRBD2. CDR1 and CDR2 (germline): SGHRS, YFSETQ. This CDR3 has 13 residues. J lost 10 bases, V lost 6 bases, and 9 bases had no gene match. In DNA form, the CDR3 reads TGCGCCAGCACAGGGCTAGCGGGTCGCGAGCAGTTCTTC. Translated, it gives CASTGLAGREQFF.

This sequence joins TRBV7-2 and TRBJ2-7; D gene uncertain. CDR1 is SGHTA, CDR2 FQGNSA, per germline. The germline V and J ends were trimmed by 2 bases and 6 bases, with 11 bases remaining between them. The CDR3 spans 13 residues. This CDR3 reads CASSLSAYAEQYF. In nucleotides, the CDR3 is TGTGCCAGCAGCTTATCGGCTTATGCCGAGCAGTACTTC. Filled out from reference TRBV7-2 and TRBJ2-7, the complete variable domain reads GAGVSQSPSNKVTEKGKDVELRCDPISGHTALYWYRQSLGQGLEFLIYFQGNSAPDKSGLPSDRFSAERTGGSVSTLTIQRTQQEDSAVYLCASSLSAYAEQYFGPGTRLTVT.

The V gene is TRBV6-5, the J gene TRBJ2-5; 8 bases match TRBD2. Per germline, CDR1 MNHEY and CDR2 SVGAGI. The CDR3 runs to 14 residues. Losses at the gene ends were 5 bases for V and 6 bases for J; bases not matched to a gene: 8. The CDR3 loop is CASSRSGGGKTQYF. The CDR3 DNA reads as TGTGCCAGCAGTCGATCGGGAGGGGGTAAGACCCAGTACTTC.